This T cell receptor beta chain comes out of a study of response to subunit inactivated influenza vaccine. V was cut by 3 bases and J by 1 base, with 15 bases left in between. The CDR3 runs 16 residues. Germline values: CDR1 MDHEN, CDR2 SYDVKM. This clonotype was seen a handful of times. Each CDR3 protein is one row after TCRdb ran MiXCR on the RT-PCR reads. The sample comprises about 540,000 distinct CDR3 sequences, approximately 22% of which are singletons, and 2.5% to 3% rests with the top ten. The same specimen was also included in a second study, on T cells expressing NK-cell markers. Per that study: Template switching by 5'RACE with UMIs generated the TCR beta cDNA. Sorted CD3+CD56+NKG2C+, CD3+CD56+NKG2C- and CD3+CD56-NKG2C+ T-cell subsets were beta-chain profiled. In several donors, dominant clonotypes made up roughly 28.3-65% of CD3+CD56-NKG2C+ cells. What remained unclear was the HCMV specificity of expanded NKG2C+ T cell clones.

The source is a man in his forties or fifties who received an inactivated influenza vaccine. The V call is TRBV28, the J call TRBJ1-1; a possible D gene is TRBD1 (6 bases). The sample consisted of CD4+ T cells sorted from PBMCs, taken 11 to 12 days after vaccination. The CDR3 sequence: CASSLGQGFRNTEAFF. The CDR3 DNA reads as TGTGCCAGCAGTTTGGGTCAGGGGTTTCGGAACACTGAAGCTTTCTTT.